This TCR beta chain was captured in a study of CD8+ T cells in alopecia areata. General study results and limits: It was less clear whether patients shared TCRs than it was in mice, possibly because of HLA. Many expanded lesional clones remained in scalp and blood on tofacitinib.

It was cDNA, reverse transcribed from extracted RNA, that served as the sequencing template. Sequencing was performed with immunoSEQ multiplex PCR; in TCRdb, only in-frame clones are kept and a portion is missing. The sample consists of about 110,000 clones, 45% to 65% of them appearing once. Specified treatment: oral pan-JAK inhibitor, 5-10 mg twice daily. As to this clone: Its matching antigen is unknown.

This material consisted of CD4+ T cells sorted from blood, taken at week 24, from a patient treated with tofacitinib. The receptor was isolated from a human donor with alopecia areata.

This CDR3 is CASSSGQGSSYEQYF. DNA for the CDR3: TGCGCCAGCAGCTCGGGACAGGGAAGCTCCTACGAGCAGTACTTC. This sequence joins TRBV5-1 and TRBJ2-7; 9 bases map to TRBD1. The CDR3 runs 15 residues. Germline V gene data show CDR1 as SGHRS and CDR2 as YFSETQ. The ends lost 3 bases at V and 0 bases at J; junction bases unmatched: 4.